The rows below give T cell receptor beta chains drawn from one sample of a study of CXCR3-negative and CXCR3-positive naive CD8 T cells. TCRdb reprocessed the 5' RACE reads, with one entry per CDR3 protein and no DNA. The repertoire table contains about 26,000 distinct CDR3 sequences. Sample: naive CXCR3- CD8+ T cells from blood. All receptors come from a human donor in good health. Some clones in this sample may be carry-over from other donors' samples. Both conserved end residues are part of each CDR3. The size entry is marked missing in some rows and otherwise reads once, few, many or a size class.

j_call v_call clone_size cdr3_aa
TRBJ2-7 TRBV20-1 . CSARGADEQYF
TRBJ2-1 TRBV29-1 . CSVRMTGPYNEQFF
TRBJ1-3 TRBV20-1 . CSAILSGNSGNTIYF
TRBJ2-7 TRBV13 . CASSNDGQGSYEQYF
TRBJ1-1 TRBV29-1 . CSVVLGMNTEAFF
TRBJ1-2 TRBV10-3 . CAISDHGGYLYGYTF
TRBJ1-6 TRBV21-1 . CASRDRGHNSPLHF
TRBJ1-1 TRBV20-1 . CSAWTGNTEAFF
TRBJ1-1 TRBV6-4 . CASSDRGETEAFF
TRBJ1-4 TRBV12-3/TRBV12-4 . CASSWEEGLRKLFF
TRBJ2-7 TRBV20-1 . CSAREGSSIYEQYF
TRBJ2-7 TRBV20-1 . CSARARDRGSYEQYF
TRBJ2-2 TRBV15 . CATSRVEAITGELFF
TRBJ2-7 TRBV7-9 . CASSFTGYHEQYF
TRBJ1-1 TRBV29-1 . CSVYMGGDTEAFF
TRBJ2-7 TRBV20-1 . CSARDQNQHPQGARWANPYEQYF
TRBJ2-3 TRBV6-4 . CASSFSATSGGYTDTLYF
TRBJ1-1 TRBV4-3 . CASSQDGHINTEAFF
TRBJ2-1 TRBV20-1 . CSADPSGSLDEQFF
TRBJ1-1 TRBV6-6 . CASTSGGTEAFF
TRBJ1-1 TRBV6-2/TRBV6-3 . CASSYTGGVGTEAFF
TRBJ2-7 TRBV5-1 . CASSFRLDTYEQYF
TRBJ2-2 TRBV27 medium-sized CASSPANTGELFF
TRBJ2-3 TRBV28 . CASSFATDTQYF
TRBJ1-5 TRBV6-2/TRBV6-3 . CASSYIQGTNQPQHF
TRBJ1-1 TRBV4-1 . CASSPLLVMNTEAFF
TRBJ2-7 TRBV6-2/TRBV6-3 . CASSYNMGNEQYF
TRBJ2-7 TRBV7-9 . CASSPGTGGLGHEQYF
TRBJ1-1 TRBV20-1 . CSARATKGVVRRNTEAFF
TRBJ1-5 TRBV29-1 . CSVSGQGNQPQHF
TRBJ1-5 TRBV21-1 . CASSTQPETGREPGGHLNQPQHF
TRBJ2-2 TRBV29-1 . CSAHPDSGELFF
TRBJ2-5 TRBV29-1 medium-sized CSVEEGSGETQYF